The 25 T cell receptor beta chains below all came from one sample that was sequenced in a study of blood T cell repertoires in COVID-19. TCRdb's copy holds only in-frame clones and misses some; the assay was immunoSEQ multiplex PCR. The sample has some 300,000 clones, 85% to 90% seen once; the top ten hold just under 9.5%. The sample comprised PBMCs or T cells enriched from blood (not recorded which). The receptors here all came from a woman in her thirties who had recovered from COVID-19.

The gene calls are TRBV28 and TRBJ2-7, with 8 positions matching TRBD2. The CDR3 spans 15 residues. Trimming removed 7 bases from V and 4 bases from J; junction bases left unmatched: 12. CDR1 and CDR2 from the germline V gene are MDHEN and SYDVKM. The CDR3 DNA follows: TGTGCCAGCAACACGGAAAGCGGGAGAGGGTACGAGCAGTACTTC. Its protein product is CASNTESGRGYEQYF.

V usage is TRBV25-1 and J usage is TRBJ1-2, with D perhaps matching TRBD1 (5 bases). This CDR3 has 13 residues. The V and J ends lost 5 bases and 7 bases respectively, with 14 bases between them. Germline assignment: CDR1 MGHDK and CDR2 SYGVNS. CDR3 in amino acids: CASSYGTPSGYTF. CDR3 nucleotide sequence: TGTGCCAGCAGTTATGGGACTCCGTCTGGCTACACCTTC.

In this sample, this clone turned up once. V usage is TRBV5-4 and J usage is TRBJ2-7; 9 nucleotides match TRBD1. Germline CDR1 reads SGHNT; CDR2 reads YYREEE (reference sequence). The junction had 10 bases not matched to a gene; V was cut back by 2 bases and J by 7 bases. There are 15 residues in the CDR3. In DNA form, the CDR3 reads TGTGCCAGCAGCTTCAGCGGGACAGGGTTTATTGAGCAGTACTTC. Translated: CASSFSGTGFIEQYF. The full variable domain, in which reference TRBV5-4 and TRBJ2-7 provide the parts outside the CDR3, is ETGVTQSPTHLIKTRGQQVTLRCSSQSGHNTVSWYQQALGQGPQFIFQYYREEENGRGNFPPRFSGLQFPNYSSELNVNALELDDSALYLCASSFSGTGFIEQYFGPGTRLTVT.

The CDR3 nucleotides read TGTGCCAGCAGCTCCCTAATACCCGAGCAGTTCTTC. Residues: CASSSLIPEQFF. The chain couples TRBV7-9 to TRBJ2-1; no definite D call. From germline, CDR1 is SEHNR and CDR2 FQNEAQ (reference sequence). Trimming took off 4 bases at V and 10 bases at J, with 11 bases between the two ends. The CDR3 covers 12 residues.

Here the CDR3 DNA reads TGTGCCAGCAGCCGTGACAGGGCGGCGGGTGGCTACACCTTC. Amino acid sequence: CASSRDRAAGGYTF. The gene calls are TRBV5-4 and TRBJ1-2; TRBD1 agrees at 7 bases. Per the germline V gene, CDR1 is SGHNT and CDR2 is YYREEE (reference sequence). The CDR3 has 14 amino acids. Trimming cost V 4 bases and J 7 bases; bases outside gene matches: 10.

The chain uses TRBV25-1 and TRBJ2-5; the match to TRBD2 covers 7 bases. J gave up 1 base and V 3 bases, and 5 bases lay outside the gene matches. Germline lookup yields CDR1 MGHDK and CDR2 SYGVNS. The CDR3 covers 15 residues. The CDR3 DNA is TGTGCCAGCAGTGAGGGGAGGGGCCTCCAAGAGACCCAGTACTTC. This translates into CASSEGRGLQETQYF.

V gene TRBV5-1 combines with J gene TRBJ1-1; D remains unclear. This CDR3 is built from 13 residues. CDR1 is SGHRS and CDR2 is YFSETQ in the germline V gene. V lost 5 bases, J lost 1 base, and 9 bases lay in between. CDR3 coding DNA: TGCGCCAGCAGTCAACAGCAGAACACTGAAGCTTTCTTT. Its protein product is CASSQQQNTEAFF.

This clone has a single count. The rearrangement uses TRBV6-5 and TRBJ2-7; D unresolved. CDR1 and CDR2 from the germline V gene are MNHEY and SVGAGI. V lost 5 bases to trimming and J lost 0 bases, with 11 bases between them. The CDR3 extends over 14 amino acids. The CDR3 region has the DNA TGTGCCAGCAGTCTCGACTCCAACTCCTACGAGCAGTACTTC. It yields the protein CASSLDSNSYEQYF.

The rearrangement links TRBV11-1 to TRBJ2-3; D gene unclear. Per the germline V gene, CDR1 is SGHAT and CDR2 is FQDESV (reference sequence). V lost 1 base, J lost 0 bases, and 8 bases lay in between. This CDR3 is 15 amino acids long. The CDR3 DNA reads as TGTGCCAGCAGCTTAGGCGGATCTAGCACAGATACGCAGTATTTT. Its translation: CASSLGGSSTDTQYF.

This chain connects TRBV3-1 (or the pseudogene TRBV3-2) to TRBJ2-4; perhaps TRBD1 as D (6 bases). The CDR3 covers 15 residues. Germline CDR1 and CDR2: LGHDT and YNNKEL (reference sequence). The V gene lost 1 base and the J gene lost 8 bases, with 15 bases spanning the gap. CDR3 sequence: CASSQGLNRVDIQYF. The CDR3 coding sequence is TGTGCCAGCAGCCAAGGACTTAACAGGGTTGACATTCAGTACTTC.

J is TRBJ1-5 and V is TRBV2; 11 bases match TRBD1. The CDR3 length is 17 residues. Germline CDR1 and CDR2: SNHLY and FYNNEI. Trimming cost V 7 bases and J 0 bases; bases outside gene matches: 8. The CDR3: CASTPGQGVYSNQPQHF. CDR3 in DNA: TGTGCCAGCACACCGGGACAGGGGGTTTATAGCAATCAGCCCCAGCATTTT.

V usage is TRBV4-1 and J usage is TRBJ2-1; no reliable D call. CDR1 is MGHRA and CDR2 is YSYEKL in the germline V gene. The CDR3 runs to 15 residues. With 1 base removed from V and 5 bases from J, the gap between germline ends came to 12 bases. CDR3 protein: CASSQGGGRNNEQFF. The CDR3 DNA is TGCGCCAGCAGCCAAGGAGGCGGCCGGAACAATGAGCAGTTCTTC.

The V gene is TRBV18, the J gene TRBJ1-6, with 7 bases identical to TRBD1. The CDR3 is 15 amino acids. The germline CDR1 and CDR2 sequences are KGHSH and LQKENI. The V segment lost 3 bases and the J segment 5 bases; nucleotides outside the gene matches: 4. The CDR3 loop is CASSPGQLNNSPLHF. As DNA, the CDR3 is TGTGCCAGCTCACCGGGACAGCTCAATAATTCACCCCTCCACTTT.

The rearrangement uses TRBV6-5 and TRBJ1-5; D is ambiguous. Germline V gene data show CDR1 as MNHEY and CDR2 as SVGAGI. Trimming took 6 bases from V and 10 from J, leaving 19 bases between them. CDR3 length equals 14 residues. This CDR3 reads CASRSGPQAYPQHF. CDR3 nucleotide sequence: TGTGCCAGCAGATCGGGTCCCCAAGCGTACCCCCAGCATTTT.

J is TRBJ2-5 and V is TRBV3-1 (or the pseudogene TRBV3-2), with a weak D call TRBD1 (5 bases). The ends were cut back, 4 bases at V and 4 bases at J, with 10 bases in the middle. Germline CDR1 LGHDT, CDR2 YNNKEL (reference sequence). CDR3 length: 13 amino acids. This CDR3 reads CASSLQGLETQYF. The CDR3 nucleotides read TGTGCCAGCAGCCTCCAGGGTCTAGAGACCCAGTACTTC.

This chain uses TRBV7-9 with TRBJ1-1; a possible D gene is TRBD1 (5 bases). The CDR3 spans 16 residues. Looked up from germline, CDR1 is SEHNR and CDR2 is FQNEAQ (reference sequence). With 1 base removed from V and 1 base from J, the gap between germline ends came to 13 bases. This CDR3 is CASSLGRGTSNTEAFF. The CDR3 DNA reads TGTGCCAGCAGCTTAGGGCGGGGGACTTCGAACACTGAAGCTTTCTTT.

The gene calls are TRBV27 and TRBJ1-2; D is unclear. Germline CDR1 and CDR2: MNHEY and SMNVEV (reference sequence). V lost 6 bases and J lost 4, with 24 bases in between. The CDR3 loop spans 17 amino acids. CDR3 residues: CASSPISISVKIYGYTF. CDR3 nucleotides: TGTGCCAGCAGCCCCATAAGCATTTCCGTAAAAATCTATGGCTACACCTTC.

The chain links TRBV3-1 (or the pseudogene TRBV3-2) to TRBJ2-1, with TRBD2 matching 7 bases. V was clipped by 5 bases and J by 7 bases; unmatched bases: 11. Germline lookup yields CDR1 LGHDT and CDR2 YNNKEL (reference sequence). There are 15 residues in the CDR3. The CDR3 DNA reads as TGTGCCAGCAGCGAACGGACTAGAGGTCGAAATGAGCAGTTCTTC. Residues: CASSERTRGRNEQFF.

V gene TRBV10-1 combines with J gene TRBJ2-2; TRBD2 aligns across 12 bases. The CDR3 spans 19 residues. The J segment lost 1 base and the V segment lost 8 bases, leaving 14 bases of the junction unmatched. Germline V lookup: CDR1 WNHNN, CDR2 SYGVQD (reference sequence). Written as DNA, the CDR3 is TGCGCCAGCGGAACAGGGCTGGCGGGACTAGCGGGGAACACCGGGGAGCTGTTTTTT. Protein: CASGTGLAGLAGNTGELFF.

The J gene is TRBJ1-2, the V gene TRBV5-1, with 9 bases aligning to TRBD1. V dropped 5 bases and J dropped 2; count of bases not matched to a gene: 4. This CDR3 has 14 residues. Germline V gene data show CDR1 as SGHRS and CDR2 as YFSETQ. This CDR3 reads CASRGTGPNYGYTF. The DNA for the CDR3 is TGCGCCAGCAGAGGGACAGGGCCAAACTATGGCTACACCTTC.

This clone appeared a single time. The CDR3 loop reads CASSRGQGADTQYF. The CDR3, as DNA: TGTGCCAGCTCCCGAGGACAGGGGGCCGATACGCAGTATTTT. The J gene is TRBJ2-3, the V gene TRBV18; 11 bases fit TRBD1. With 6 bases clipped from V and 6 bases from J, the junction kept 5 bases outside the gene matches. CDR3 size: 14 residues. The germline V gene has CDR1 KGHSH and CDR2 LQKENI.

This chain joins TRBV30 and TRBJ1-1, with D tentatively TRBD1 (6 bases). V shed 5 bases and J shed 7 bases, with 32 bases lying between them. Germline V gene data show CDR1 as GTSNPN and CDR2 as SVGIG (reference sequence). This CDR3 is built from 18 residues. CDR3 DNA sequence: TGTGCCTGGGACCCGGCCCGGACAGATATCTTTCGCGAGGGTGAAGCTTTCTTT. Its translation is CAWDPARTDIFREGEAFF.

V is TRBV7-6 and J is TRBJ2-7; no clear D gene. The V and J ends lost 2 bases and 0 bases respectively, with 14 bases between them. Germline lookup yields CDR1 SGHVS and CDR2 FNYEAQ. The CDR3 sequence is 16 residues long. For the CDR3, the DNA is TGTGCCAGCAGCTTATATCCCGGGTCAAGCTCCTACGAGCAGTACTTC. Translation gives CASSLYPGSSSYEQYF.

The chain recombines TRBV12-5 with TRBJ1-1, with TRBD1 as a possible D gene (5 bases). The CDR3 is made up of 14 amino acids. Germline CDR1 reads LGHNT; CDR2 reads FRNRAP. Trimming left V 0 bases short and J 1 base short, with 6 bases between. The CDR3 DNA is TGTGCTAGTGGTTTGGTGGGGGGGAACACTGAAGCTTTCTTT. It encodes CASGLVGGNTEAFF.

The rearrangement joins TRBV30 to TRBJ1-3; D remains ambiguous. Trimming removed 4 bases at V and 0 bases at J, with 7 bases between. The germline V gene encodes CDR1 GTSNPN and CDR2 SVGIG (reference sequence). The CDR3 spans 13 residues. The CDR3: CAWMPSSGNTIYF. The DNA for the CDR3 is TGTGCCTGGATGCCGAGCTCTGGAAACACCATATATTTT. Full variable domain (outside the CDR3, taken from reference TRBV30 and TRBJ1-3): SQTIHQWPATLVQPVGSPLSLECTVEGTSNPNLYWYRQAAGRGLQLLFYSVGIGQISSEVPQNLSASRPQDRQFILSSKKLLLSDSGFYLCAWMPSSGNTIYFGEGSWLTVV.